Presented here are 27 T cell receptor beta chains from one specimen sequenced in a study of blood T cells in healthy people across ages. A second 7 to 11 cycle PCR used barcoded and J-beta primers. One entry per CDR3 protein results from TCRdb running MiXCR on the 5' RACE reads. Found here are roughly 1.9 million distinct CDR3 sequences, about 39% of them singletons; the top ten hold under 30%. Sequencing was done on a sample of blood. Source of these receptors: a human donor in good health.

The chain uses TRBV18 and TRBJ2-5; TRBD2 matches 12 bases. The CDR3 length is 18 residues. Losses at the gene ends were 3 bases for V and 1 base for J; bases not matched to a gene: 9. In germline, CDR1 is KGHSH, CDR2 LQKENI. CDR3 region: CASSPVLAGGPAQETQYF. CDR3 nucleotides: TGTGCCAGCTCACCGGTACTAGCGGGGGGCCCCGCCCAAGAGACCCAGTACTTC.

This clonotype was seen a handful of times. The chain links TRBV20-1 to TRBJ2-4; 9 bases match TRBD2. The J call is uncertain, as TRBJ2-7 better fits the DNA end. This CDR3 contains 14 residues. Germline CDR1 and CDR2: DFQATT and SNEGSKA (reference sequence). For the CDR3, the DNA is TGCAGTGCTAGAGAGAATAGCGGGGGATTCGAGCAGTACTTC. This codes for CSARENSGGFEQYF.

DNA for the CDR3: TGTGCCAGCAGCTTAGCGCGTCCAGGGCGCAACAATGAGCAGTTCTTC. Translating gives CASSLARPGRNNEQFF. The chain carries TRBV11-1 and TRBJ2-1; tentatively, D is TRBD1 (5 bases). The CDR3 is made up of 16 amino acids. With 0 bases removed from V and 5 bases from J, the gap between germline ends came to 14 bases. Germline V lookup: CDR1 SGHAT, CDR2 FQDESV (reference sequence).

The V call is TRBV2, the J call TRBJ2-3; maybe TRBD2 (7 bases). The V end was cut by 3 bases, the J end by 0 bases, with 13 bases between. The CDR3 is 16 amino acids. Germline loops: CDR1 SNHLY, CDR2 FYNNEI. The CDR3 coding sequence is TGTGCCAGCAGTGAGCGGGGGCGACGGAGCACAGATACGCAGTATTTT. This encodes CASSERGRRSTDTQYF.

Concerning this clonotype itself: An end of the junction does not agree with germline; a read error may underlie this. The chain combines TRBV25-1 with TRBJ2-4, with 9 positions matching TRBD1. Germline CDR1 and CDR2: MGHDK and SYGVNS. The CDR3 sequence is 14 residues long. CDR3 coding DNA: TGTGCCAGCAGGGAGACAGGGGGGAACTACGAGCAGGACTTC. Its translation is CASRETGGNYEQDF.

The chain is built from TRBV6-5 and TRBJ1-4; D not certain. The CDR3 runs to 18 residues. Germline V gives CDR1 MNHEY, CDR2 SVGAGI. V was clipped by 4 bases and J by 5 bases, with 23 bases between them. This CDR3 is CASSWGSPQTETNEKLFF. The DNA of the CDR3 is TGTGCCAGCAGTTGGGGTTCGCCCCAAACAGAAACAAATGAAAAACTGTTTTTT.

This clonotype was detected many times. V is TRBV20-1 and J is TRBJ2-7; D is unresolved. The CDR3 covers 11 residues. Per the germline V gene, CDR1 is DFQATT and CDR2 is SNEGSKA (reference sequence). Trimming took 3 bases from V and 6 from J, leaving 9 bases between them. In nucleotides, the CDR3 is TGCAGTGCTAGTAATCAAGTCGAGCAGTACTTC. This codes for CSASNQVEQYF.

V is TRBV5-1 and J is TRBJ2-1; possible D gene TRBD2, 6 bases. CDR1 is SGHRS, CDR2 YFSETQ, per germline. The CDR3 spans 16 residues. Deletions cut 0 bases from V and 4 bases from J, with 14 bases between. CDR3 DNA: TGCGCCAGCAGCTTGGAGGGTGGGGGGAGATACAATGAGCAGTTCTTC. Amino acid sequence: CASSLEGGGRYNEQFF.

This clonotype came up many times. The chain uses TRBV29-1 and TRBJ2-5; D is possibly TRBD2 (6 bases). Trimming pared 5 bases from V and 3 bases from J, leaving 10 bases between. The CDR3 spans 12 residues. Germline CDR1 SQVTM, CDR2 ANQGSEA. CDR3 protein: CSVLGGEETQYF. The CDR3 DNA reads TGCAGCGTTCTGGGGGGAGAAGAGACCCAGTACTTC.

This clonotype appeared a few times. The CDR3 DNA reads TGCGCCAGCAAGATCGGGACGATGACTTCCTACGAGCAGTACTTC. Translating gives CASKIGTMTSYEQYF. The rearrangement joins TRBV5-1 to TRBJ2-7; either TRBD1 or TRBD2 may supply D (5 bases each). The CDR3 totals 15 residues. The V gene lost 6 bases and the J gene lost 1 base, with 17 bases spanning the gap. From germline, CDR1 is SGHRS and CDR2 YFSETQ.

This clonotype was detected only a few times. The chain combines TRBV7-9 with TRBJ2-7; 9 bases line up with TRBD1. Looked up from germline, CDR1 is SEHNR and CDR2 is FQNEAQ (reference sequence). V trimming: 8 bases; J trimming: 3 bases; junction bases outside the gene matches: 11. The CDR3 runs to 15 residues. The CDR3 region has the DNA TGTGCCAGCGGTGGAGAACGGGACAGGGTCTACGAGCAGTACTTC. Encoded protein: CASGGERDRVYEQYF.

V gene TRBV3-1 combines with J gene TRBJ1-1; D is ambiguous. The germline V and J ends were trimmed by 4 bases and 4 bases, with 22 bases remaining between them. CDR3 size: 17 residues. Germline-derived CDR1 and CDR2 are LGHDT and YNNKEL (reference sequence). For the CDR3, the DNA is TGTGCCAGCAGCCCCTATTTATCAGCGGACGGATCCACTGAAGCTTTCTTT. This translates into CASSPYLSADGSTEAFF.

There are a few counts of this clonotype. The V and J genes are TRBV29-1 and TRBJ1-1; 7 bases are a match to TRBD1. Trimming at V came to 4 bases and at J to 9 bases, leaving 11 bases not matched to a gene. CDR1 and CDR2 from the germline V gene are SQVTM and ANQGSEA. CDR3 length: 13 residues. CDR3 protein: CSVATGLTLKAFF. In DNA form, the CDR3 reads TGCAGCGTTGCGACAGGGCTGACACTGAAAGCTTTCTTT.

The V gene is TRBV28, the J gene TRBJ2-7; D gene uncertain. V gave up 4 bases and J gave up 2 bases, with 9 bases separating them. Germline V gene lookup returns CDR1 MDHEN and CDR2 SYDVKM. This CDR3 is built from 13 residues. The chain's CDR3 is CASSSTLTYEQYF. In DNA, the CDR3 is TGTGCCAGCAGTTCGACTCTGACCTACGAGCAGTACTTC. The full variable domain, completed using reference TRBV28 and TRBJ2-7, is DVKVTQSSRYLVKRTGEKVFLECVQDMDHENMFWYRQDPGLGLRLIYFSYDVKMKEKGDIPEGYSVSREKKERFSLILESASTNQTSMYLCASSSTLTYEQYFGPGTRLTVT.

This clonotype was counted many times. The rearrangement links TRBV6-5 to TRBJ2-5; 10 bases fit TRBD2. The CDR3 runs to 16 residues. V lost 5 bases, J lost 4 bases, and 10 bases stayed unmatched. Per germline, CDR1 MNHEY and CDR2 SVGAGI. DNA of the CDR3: TGTGCCAGCAGTCAATTCGCCGGGACTAGCGTAGAGACCCAGTACTTC. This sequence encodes CASSQFAGTSVETQYF.

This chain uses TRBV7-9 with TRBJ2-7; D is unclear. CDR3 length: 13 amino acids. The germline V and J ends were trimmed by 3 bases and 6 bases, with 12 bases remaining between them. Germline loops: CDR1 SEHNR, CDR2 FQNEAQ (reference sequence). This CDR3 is CASSFSSVSEQYF. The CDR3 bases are TGTGCCAGCAGCTTCTCGTCAGTTTCCGAGCAGTACTTC.

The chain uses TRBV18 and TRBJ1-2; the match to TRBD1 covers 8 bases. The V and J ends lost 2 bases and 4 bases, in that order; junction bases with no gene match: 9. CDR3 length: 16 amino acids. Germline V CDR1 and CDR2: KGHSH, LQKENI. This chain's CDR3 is CASSPEDRGPGYGYTF. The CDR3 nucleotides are TGTGCCAGCTCACCAGAAGACAGGGGACCTGGCTATGGCTACACCTTC.

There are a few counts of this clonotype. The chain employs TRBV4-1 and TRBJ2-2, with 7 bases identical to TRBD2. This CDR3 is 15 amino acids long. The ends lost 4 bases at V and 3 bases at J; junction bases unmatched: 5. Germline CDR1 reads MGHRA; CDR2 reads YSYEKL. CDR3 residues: CASSRPSGDTGELFF. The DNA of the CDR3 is TGCGCCAGCAGCCGGCCTAGCGGAGACACCGGGGAGCTGTTTTTT.

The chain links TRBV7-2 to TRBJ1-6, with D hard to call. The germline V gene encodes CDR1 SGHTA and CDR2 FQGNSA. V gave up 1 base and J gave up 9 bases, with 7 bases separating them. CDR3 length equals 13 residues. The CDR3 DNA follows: TGTGCCAGCAGCTTAGTTCCCCGTTCACCCCTCCACTTT. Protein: CASSLVPRSPLHF.

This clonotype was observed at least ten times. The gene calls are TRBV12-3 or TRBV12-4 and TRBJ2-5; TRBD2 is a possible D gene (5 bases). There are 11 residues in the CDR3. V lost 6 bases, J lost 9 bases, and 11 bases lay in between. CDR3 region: CASSLVGAQYF. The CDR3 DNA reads TGTGCCAGCAGCCTGGTGGGAGCCCAGTACTTC.

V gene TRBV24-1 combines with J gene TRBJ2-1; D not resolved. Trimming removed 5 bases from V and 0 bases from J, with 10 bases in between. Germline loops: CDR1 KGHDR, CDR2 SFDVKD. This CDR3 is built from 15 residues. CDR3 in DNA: TGTGCCACCAGTGGTCAGGTGAGCTCCTACAATGAGCAGTTCTTC. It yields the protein CATSGQVSSYNEQFF.

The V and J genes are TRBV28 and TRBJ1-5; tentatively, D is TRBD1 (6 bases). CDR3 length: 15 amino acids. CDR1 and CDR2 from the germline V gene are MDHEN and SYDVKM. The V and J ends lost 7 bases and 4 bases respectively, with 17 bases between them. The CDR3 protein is CASNREWGDNQPQHF. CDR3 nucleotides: TGTGCCAGCAACAGGGAGTGGGGGGATAATCAGCCCCAGCATTTT.

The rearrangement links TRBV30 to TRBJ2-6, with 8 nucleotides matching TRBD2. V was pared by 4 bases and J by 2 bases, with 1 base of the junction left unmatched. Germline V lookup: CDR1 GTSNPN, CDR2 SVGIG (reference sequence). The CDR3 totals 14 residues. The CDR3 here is CAWTGGPGANVLTF. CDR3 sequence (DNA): TGTGCCTGGACGGGGGGGCCTGGGGCCAACGTCCTGACTTTC.

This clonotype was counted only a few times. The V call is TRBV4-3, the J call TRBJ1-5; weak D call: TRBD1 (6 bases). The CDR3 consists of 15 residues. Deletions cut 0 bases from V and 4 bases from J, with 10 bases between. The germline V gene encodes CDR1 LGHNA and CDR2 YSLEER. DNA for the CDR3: TGCGCCAGCAGCCAAGAGCCGAGGGGGAATCAGCCCCAGCATTTT. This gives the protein CASSQEPRGNQPQHF.

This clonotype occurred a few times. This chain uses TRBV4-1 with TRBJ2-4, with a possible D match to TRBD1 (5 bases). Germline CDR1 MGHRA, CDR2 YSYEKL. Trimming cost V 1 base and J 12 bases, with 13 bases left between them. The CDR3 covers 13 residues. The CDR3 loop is CASSQVGAIDQYF. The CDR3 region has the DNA TGCGCCAGCAGCCAAGTTGGGGCAATCGATCAGTACTTC.

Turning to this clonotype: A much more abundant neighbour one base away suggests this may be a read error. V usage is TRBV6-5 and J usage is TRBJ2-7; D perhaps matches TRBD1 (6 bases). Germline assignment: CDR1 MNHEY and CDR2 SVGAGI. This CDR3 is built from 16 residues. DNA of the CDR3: TGTGCCAGCAGCCGACAGGTTTCCTTCACCACCTACGGGCAGTACTTC. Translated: CASSRQVSFTTYGQYF.

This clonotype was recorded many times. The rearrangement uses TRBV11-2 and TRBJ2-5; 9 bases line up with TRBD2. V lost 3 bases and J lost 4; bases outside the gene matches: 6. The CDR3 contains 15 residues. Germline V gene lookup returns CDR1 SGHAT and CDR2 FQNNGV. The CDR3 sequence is CASSLDSGGGETQYF. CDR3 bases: TGTGCCAGCAGCTTGGATAGCGGGGGTGGAGAGACCCAGTACTTC.